This T cell receptor (beta chain) was captured by sequencing in a study of beta chain features in type 1 diabetes. The CDR3 consists of 13 residues. Germline V gene data show CDR1 as SEHNR and CDR2 as FQNEAQ (reference sequence). The V gene end was trimmed by 5 bases and the J gene end by 12 bases; junction bases not matched to a gene: 9. Of the isolated RNA, all was reverse transcribed, and so the sequenced material was expressed TCRB transcripts. The repertoire was sequenced with immunoSEQ multiplex PCR; TCRdb's copy has only in-frame clones and lacks some. The sample lists hundreds of thousands of clones; 17% were seen once. The authors sorted CD4+ naive, central memory, regulatory and stem cell-like memory cells via CD45RO/CCR7/CD25/CD127/CD95/CD27. This clone was seen more than once but under ten times. Its antigen is not identified. Study-wide findings and caveats: Insertions were fewer and deletions more numerous at VDJ junctions in type 1 diabetes patients. Cells carrying high TCR expression could end up over-represented when cDNA is sequenced. The study found that naive, central memory and Treg TCRB repertoires appeared more similar in patients than in healthy donors.

The rearrangement links TRBV7-9 to TRBJ2-7; 11 positions agree with TRBD2. The sample comprised naive CD4+ T cells from blood. The source of this sequence is a woman between 18 and 29 years old in good health. The CDR3 protein is CASSPGTSGPVYF. DNA of the CDR3: TGTGCCAGCAGCCCGGGGACTAGCGGCCCGGTGTACTTC.